The entry below gives a single TCR beta chain sequence along with its context. Its antigen is currently unknown. This sample is part of a study of vaccination effects on CD4 cells after COVID-19. The ends were cut back, 4 bases at V and 1 base at J, with 9 bases in the middle. This CDR3 contains 14 residues. CDR1 and CDR2 (germline): KGHDR, SFDVKD. Culture lasted about ten days before CD4+ T cell isolation. The participants, recipients of two vaccine doses, got either BNT162b2 or mRNA-1273. Using immunoSEQ multiplex PCR, the repertoire was profiled, and TCRdb retains in-frame clones only, with some absent. The sample lists around 69,000 clones, roughly 80% occurring once.

The gene calls are TRBV24-1 and TRBJ1-2; no clear D. The sequenced sample was CD4+ T cells from PBMCs cultured without peptide, obtained after COVID-19 vaccination. This receptor was taken from a human donor who received a COVID-19 vaccine. CDR3 coding DNA: TGTGCCACCAGTGACTGGTCCCATAACTATGGCTACACCTTC. Encoded protein: CATSDWSHNYGYTF.